Included here is one TCR beta chain sequence, with context. Its antigen remains unknown. One entry per CDR3 protein, called by TCRdb with MiXCR from the reads. The profile shows 170,000 or so distinct CDR3 sequences, 15% to 20% of them singletons. The record originates from a study of T cell repertoires in cytomegalovirus infection. Study summary: Public signatures in TCR beta pointed to CMV infection and matching HLA type. Study-level results: Dominant in the ex vivo response were TCR beta clonotypes restricted by HLA-C and specific for CMV. Totalled public TCR beta family frequency picked out people who carried CMV plus the relevant HLA.

The germline CDR1 and CDR2 sequences are MNHEY and SVGEGT. The CDR3 totals 14 residues. The ends lost 8 bases at V and 0 bases at J; junction bases unmatched: 4. This clonotype was sampled from a human donor in good health (CMV status not recorded). Some clones in this sample may be carry-over from other donors' samples. Sequenced: CD8+ T cells from PBMCs. The rearrangement uses TRBV6-2 or TRBV6-3 and TRBJ2-4, with 7 nucleotides matching TRBD2. CDR3 DNA sequence: TGTGCCAGCCAGCGGGGCTTAGCCAAAAACATTCAGTACTTC. It specifies CASQRGLAKNIQYF.